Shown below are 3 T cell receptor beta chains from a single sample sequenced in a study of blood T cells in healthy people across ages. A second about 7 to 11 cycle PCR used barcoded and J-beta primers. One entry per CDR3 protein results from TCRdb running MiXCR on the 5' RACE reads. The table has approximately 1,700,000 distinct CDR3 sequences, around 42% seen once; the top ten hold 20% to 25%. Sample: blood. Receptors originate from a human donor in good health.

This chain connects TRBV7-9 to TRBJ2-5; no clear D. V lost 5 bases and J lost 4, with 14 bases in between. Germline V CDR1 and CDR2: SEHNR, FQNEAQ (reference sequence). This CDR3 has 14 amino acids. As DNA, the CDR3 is TGTGCCAGCAGCGCCCTAGGTATCGGAGAGACCCAGTACTTC. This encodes CASSALGIGETQYF.

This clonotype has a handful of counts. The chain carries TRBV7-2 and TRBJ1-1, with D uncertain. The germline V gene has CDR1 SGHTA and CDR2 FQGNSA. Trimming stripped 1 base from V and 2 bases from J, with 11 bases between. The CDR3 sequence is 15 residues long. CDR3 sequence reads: CASSLGGVPNTEAFF. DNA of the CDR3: TGTGCCAGCAGCTTAGGTGGGGTTCCAAACACTGAAGCTTTCTTT.

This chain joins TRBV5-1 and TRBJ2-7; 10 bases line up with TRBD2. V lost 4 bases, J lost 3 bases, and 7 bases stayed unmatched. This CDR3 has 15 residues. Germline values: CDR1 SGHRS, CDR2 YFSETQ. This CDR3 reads CASSAYSGGFYEQYF. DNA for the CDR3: TGCGCCAGCAGCGCCTATAGCGGGGGGTTCTACGAGCAGTACTTC.